Each of the 15 T cell receptor beta chains below was sequenced from the same sample in a study of control samples from healthy donors and cancer patients (dated by TCRdb to about 2020). The protocol used for the library was the immunoSEQ multiplex PCR assay. TCRdb mirrors the immuneACCESS table, restricted to in-frame sequences. Some clones are absent from its copies; in checked studies, under half trace to an unresolved V gene, and the reason for the others is unknown. Present in this sample are approximately 130,000 clones, 87% of which were seen just once. Around 8.7% of the sample rests with the top ten. The sequencing input was blood. Receptors originate from a man aged 35-49 years in good health.

This chain links TRBV7-9 with TRBJ1-3; tentatively, D is TRBD1 (6 bases). Trimming took off 1 base at V and 4 bases at J, with 14 bases between the two ends. Germline lookup yields CDR1 SEHNR and CDR2 FQNEAQ (reference sequence). The CDR3 spans 16 residues. The CDR3 nucleotides read TGTGCCAGCAGCTTAGTAACCGGGACACACGGAAACACCATATATTTT. It yields the protein CASSLVTGTHGNTIYF.

The rearrangement joins TRBV29-1 to TRBJ2-3; 14 bases line up with TRBD2. The germline V gene has CDR1 SQVTM and CDR2 ANQGSEA. The V and J ends lost 7 bases and 11 bases, in that order; junction bases with no gene match: 14. The CDR3 has 15 residues. DNA of the CDR3: TGCAGCGCGGGTCGGACTAGCGGGGGGATCCTAATGCAGTATTTT. Its translation: CSAGRTSGGILMQYF.

The chain couples TRBV30 to TRBJ2-3; TRBD2 matches at 10 bases. This CDR3 region has 15 residues. With 2 bases clipped from V and 5 bases from J, the junction kept 7 bases outside the gene matches. CDR1 and CDR2 from the germline V gene are GTSNPN and SVGIG (reference sequence). CDR3 amino acids: CAWSWSGGALDTQYF. The CDR3 DNA reads TGTGCCTGGAGTTGGAGCGGGGGGGCCTTAGATACGCAGTATTTT.

The V call is TRBV6-5, the J call TRBJ2-1, with TRBD2 as a possible D gene (5 bases). Germline CDR1 and CDR2: MNHEY and SVGAGI. Trimming removed 6 bases at V and 2 bases at J, with 11 bases between. The CDR3 contains 14 residues. Here the CDR3 DNA reads TGTGCCAGCAGCCTATCCGGGGCCTACAATGAGCAGTTCTTC. Residues: CASSLSGAYNEQFF.

The V gene is TRBV9, the J gene TRBJ2-1, with 12 nucleotides matching TRBD2. CDR3 size: 17 residues. V was pared by 3 bases and J by 0 bases, with 4 bases of the junction left unmatched. Looked up from germline, CDR1 is SGDLS and CDR2 is YYNGEE. The CDR3 loop reads CASSEASGGVSYNEQFF. The CDR3 DNA sequence: TGTGCCAGCAGCGAGGCTAGCGGGGGGGTCTCCTACAATGAGCAGTTCTTC.

The gene calls are TRBV29-1 and TRBJ2-7, with D perhaps assigned TRBD1 or TRBD2 (5 bases each). The germline CDR1 and CDR2 sequences are SQVTM and ANQGSEA. Trimming removed 3 bases from V and 5 bases from J, with 11 bases in between. The CDR3 is made up of 12 amino acids. CDR3 residues: CSVDAGTDEQYF. The DNA of the CDR3 is TGCAGCGTTGACGCAGGGACGGACGAGCAGTACTTC.

The chain is built from TRBV6-1 and TRBJ1-3; the match to TRBD1 covers 8 bases. J gave up 14 bases and V 3 bases, and 3 bases lay outside the gene matches. The germline gives CDR1 MNHNS, CDR2 SASEGT. CDR3 length: 11 residues. The CDR3 region is CASSDRGQVYF. The DNA for the CDR3 is TGTGCCAGCAGTGACCGGGGACAGGTATATTTT.

This rearrangement joins TRBV7-2 to TRBJ1-2, with 10 nucleotides matching TRBD1. The CDR3 spans 16 residues. V lost 1 base to trimming and J lost 4 bases; unmatched junction nucleotides: 6. Germline CDR1 and CDR2: SGHTA and FQGNSA. In nucleotides, the CDR3 is TGTGCCAGCAGCTTAGGAGGGACAGGGGCCCCCTATGGCTACACCTTC. Amino acids: CASSLGGTGAPYGYTF.

The genes are TRBV6-5 and TRBJ1-1; 9 nucleotides agree with TRBD1. Trimming at V came to 6 bases and at J to 4 bases, leaving 3 bases not matched to a gene. CDR3 size: 13 residues. Germline lookup yields CDR1 MNHEY and CDR2 SVGAGI. For the CDR3, the DNA is TGTGCCAGCAGCGGGGACAGGGTCACTGAAGCTTTCTTT. Protein product: CASSGDRVTEAFF.

CDR3 bases: TGTGCCAGCAGTTTTAACGACGGCTACGAGCAGTACTTC. Its translation: CASSFNDGYEQYF. The chain uses TRBV6-6 and TRBJ2-7; no clear D. Germline V lookup: CDR1 MNHNY, CDR2 SVGAGI (reference sequence). The CDR3 is made up of 13 amino acids. The V and J ends lost 4 bases and 3 bases respectively, with 10 bases between them.

This chain uses TRBV5-1 with TRBJ2-2; D is perhaps TRBD2 (5 bases). V lost 3 bases and J lost 7, with 13 bases in between. The CDR3 contains 14 residues. Germline-derived CDR1 and CDR2 are SGHRS and YFSETQ. CDR3: CASSSPAVVGELFF. The DNA of the CDR3 is TGCGCCAGCAGCTCGCCAGCGGTGGTCGGGGAGCTGTTTTTT. Filled out from reference TRBV5-1 and TRBJ2-2, the complete variable domain reads KAGVTQTPRYLIKTRGQQVTLSCSPISGHRSVSWYQQTPGQGLQFLFEYFSETQRNKGNFPGRFSGRQFSNSRSEMNVSTLELGDSALYLCASSSPAVVGELFFGEGSRLTVL.

J is TRBJ2-3 and V is TRBV5-1; no firm D call. The germline CDR1 and CDR2 sequences are SGHRS and YFSETQ. Trimming left V 0 bases short and J 4 bases short, with 6 bases between. The length of the CDR3 is 13 residues. CDR3 nucleotides: TGCGCCAGCAGCTTGGCCCCCCCAGATACGCAGTATTTT. Residues: CASSLAPPDTQYF.

The gene calls are TRBV7-9 and TRBJ1-2; D not certain. The CDR3 covers 15 residues. From germline, CDR1 is SEHNR and CDR2 FQNEAQ (reference sequence). Deletions cut 1 base from V and 8 bases from J, with 17 bases between. The CDR3 DNA sequence: TGTGCCAGCAGCTTAGGCCGGACGCGGGGTGGCGGCTACACCTTC. Amino acid sequence: CASSLGRTRGGGYTF.

V usage is TRBV7-3 and J usage is TRBJ2-7; D possibly corresponds to TRBD1 (6 bases). This CDR3 has 14 amino acids. V lost 5 bases and J lost 2, with 13 bases in between. Per the germline V gene, CDR1 is SGHTA and CDR2 is FQGTGA. The CDR3 region is CASSISSGAYEQYF. The CDR3 nucleotides are TGTGCCAGCAGCATTTCCTCAGGGGCCTACGAGCAGTACTTC.

This clone was seen a handful of times. The chain employs TRBV30 and TRBJ2-2; 7 bases are a match to TRBD1. The junction had 8 bases not matched to a gene; V was cut back by 5 bases and J by 5 bases. The CDR3 covers 14 residues. Germline V gene lookup returns CDR1 GTSNPN and CDR2 SVGIG (reference sequence). Here the CDR3 reads CAWLTGAGTGELFF. DNA for the CDR3: TGTGCCTGGCTCACAGGGGCTGGGACCGGGGAGCTGTTTTTT.